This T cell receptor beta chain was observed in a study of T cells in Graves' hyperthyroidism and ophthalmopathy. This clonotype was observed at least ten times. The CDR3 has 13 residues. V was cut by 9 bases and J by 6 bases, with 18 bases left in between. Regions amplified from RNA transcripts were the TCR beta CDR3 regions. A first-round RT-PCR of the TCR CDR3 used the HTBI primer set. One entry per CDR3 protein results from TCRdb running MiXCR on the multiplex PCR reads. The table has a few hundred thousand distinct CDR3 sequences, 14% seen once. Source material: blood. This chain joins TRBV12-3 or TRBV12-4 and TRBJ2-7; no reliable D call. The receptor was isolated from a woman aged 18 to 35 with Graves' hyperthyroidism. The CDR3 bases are TGTGCCAGTAGAAAAGTAGTCTCTCTCGAGCAGTACTTC. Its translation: CASRKVVSLEQYF.